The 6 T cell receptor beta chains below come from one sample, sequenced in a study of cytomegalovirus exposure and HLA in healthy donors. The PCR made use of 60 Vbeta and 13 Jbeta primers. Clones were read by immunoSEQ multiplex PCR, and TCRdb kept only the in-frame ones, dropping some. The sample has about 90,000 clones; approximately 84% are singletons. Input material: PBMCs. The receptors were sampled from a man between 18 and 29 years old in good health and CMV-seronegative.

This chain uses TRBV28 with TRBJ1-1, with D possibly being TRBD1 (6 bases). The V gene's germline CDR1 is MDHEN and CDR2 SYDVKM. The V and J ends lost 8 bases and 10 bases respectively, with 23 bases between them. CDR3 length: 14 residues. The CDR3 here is CASAFSGGRLRAFF. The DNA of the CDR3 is TGTGCCAGCGCTTTTTCGGGGGGGCGGCTTCGAGCTTTCTTT.

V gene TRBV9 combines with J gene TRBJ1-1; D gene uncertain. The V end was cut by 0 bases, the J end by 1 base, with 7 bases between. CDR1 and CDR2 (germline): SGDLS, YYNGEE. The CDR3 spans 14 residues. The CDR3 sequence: CASSVVSENTEAFF. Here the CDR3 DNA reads TGTGCCAGCAGCGTAGTGTCAGAGAACACTGAAGCTTTCTTT.

CDR3 DNA sequence: TGTGCCAGTAGTATCCCAGGGGGAGATACGCAGTATTTT. As protein: CASSIPGGDTQYF. The gene calls are TRBV19 and TRBJ2-3; 7 bases align to TRBD1. The CDR3 totals 13 residues. In germline, CDR1 is LNHDA, CDR2 SQIVND (reference sequence). J was trimmed by 5 bases and V by 3 bases; bases with no gene match: 2.

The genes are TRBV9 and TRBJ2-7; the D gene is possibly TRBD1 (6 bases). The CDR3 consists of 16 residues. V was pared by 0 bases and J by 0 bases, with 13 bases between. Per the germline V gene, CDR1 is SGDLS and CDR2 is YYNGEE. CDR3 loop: CASSVELRDNSYEQYF. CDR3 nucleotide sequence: TGTGCCAGCAGCGTAGAGCTTAGGGACAACTCCTACGAGCAGTACTTC. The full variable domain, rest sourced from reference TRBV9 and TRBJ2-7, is DSGVTQTPKHLITATGQRVTLRCSPRSGDLSVYWYQQSLDQGLQFLIQYYNGEERAKGNILERFSAQQFPDLHSELNLSSLELGDSALYFCASSVELRDNSYEQYFGPGTRLTVT.

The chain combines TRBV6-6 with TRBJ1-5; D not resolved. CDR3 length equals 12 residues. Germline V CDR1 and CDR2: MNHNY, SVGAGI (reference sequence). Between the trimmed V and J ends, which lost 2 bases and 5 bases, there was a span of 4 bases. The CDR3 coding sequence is TGTGCCAGCAGTTACCCAGATCAGCCCCAGCATTTT. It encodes CASSYPDQPQHF.

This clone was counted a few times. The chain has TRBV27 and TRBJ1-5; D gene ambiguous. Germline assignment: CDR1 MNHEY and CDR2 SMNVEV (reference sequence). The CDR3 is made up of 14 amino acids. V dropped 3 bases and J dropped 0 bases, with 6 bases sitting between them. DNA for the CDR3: TGTGCCAGCAGTTTGTCAGATAGCAATCAGCCCCAGCATTTT. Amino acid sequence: CASSLSDSNQPQHF.